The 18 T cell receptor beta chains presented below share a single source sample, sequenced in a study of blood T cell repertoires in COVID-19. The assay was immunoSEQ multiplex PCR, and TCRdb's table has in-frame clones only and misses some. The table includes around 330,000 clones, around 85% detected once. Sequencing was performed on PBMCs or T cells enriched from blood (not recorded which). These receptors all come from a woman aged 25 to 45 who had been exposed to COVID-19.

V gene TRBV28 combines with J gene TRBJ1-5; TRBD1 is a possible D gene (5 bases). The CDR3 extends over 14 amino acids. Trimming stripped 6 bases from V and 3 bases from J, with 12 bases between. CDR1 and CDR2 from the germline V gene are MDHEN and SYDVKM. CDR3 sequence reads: CASSRGGVNQPQHF. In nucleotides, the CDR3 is TGTGCCAGCAGCCGCGGGGGAGTCAATCAGCCCCAGCATTTT. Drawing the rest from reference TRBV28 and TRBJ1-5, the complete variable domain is DVKVTQSSRYLVKRTGEKVFLECVQDMDHENMFWYRQDPGLGLRLIYFSYDVKMKEKGDIPEGYSVSREKKERFSLILESASTNQTSMYLCASSRGGVNQPQHFGDGTRLSIL.

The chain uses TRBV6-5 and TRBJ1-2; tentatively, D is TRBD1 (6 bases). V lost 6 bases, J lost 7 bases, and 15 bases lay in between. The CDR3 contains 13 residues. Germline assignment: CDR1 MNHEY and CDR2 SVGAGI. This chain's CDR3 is CASRETGAPGYTF. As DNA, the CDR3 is TGTGCCAGCAGGGAGACAGGTGCACCTGGCTACACCTTC.

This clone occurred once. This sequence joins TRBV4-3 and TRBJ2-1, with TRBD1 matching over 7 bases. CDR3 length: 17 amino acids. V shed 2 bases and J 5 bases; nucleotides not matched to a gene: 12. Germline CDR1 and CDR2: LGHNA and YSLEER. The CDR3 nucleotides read TGCGCCAGCAGCCAATTCATTGGGGGACAGACAAACAATGAGCAGTTCTTC. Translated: CASSQFIGGQTNNEQFF.

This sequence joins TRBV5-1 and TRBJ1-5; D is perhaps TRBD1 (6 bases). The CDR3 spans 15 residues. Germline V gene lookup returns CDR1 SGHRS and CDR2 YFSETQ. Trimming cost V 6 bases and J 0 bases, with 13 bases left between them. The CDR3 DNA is TGCGCCAGCAAGGATACAGGGAATAGCAATCAGCCCCAGCATTTT. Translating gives CASKDTGNSNQPQHF.

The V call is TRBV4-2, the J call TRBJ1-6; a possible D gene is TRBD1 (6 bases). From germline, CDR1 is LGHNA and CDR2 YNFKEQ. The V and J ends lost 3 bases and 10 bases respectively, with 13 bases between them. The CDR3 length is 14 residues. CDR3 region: CASSQAVQGSPLHF. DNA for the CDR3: TGTGCCAGCAGCCAGGCAGTACAGGGATCACCCCTCCACTTT.

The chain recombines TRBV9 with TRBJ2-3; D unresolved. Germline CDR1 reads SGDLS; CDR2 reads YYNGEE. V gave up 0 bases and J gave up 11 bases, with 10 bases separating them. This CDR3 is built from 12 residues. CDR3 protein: CASSVVDNVQYF. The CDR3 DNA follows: TGTGCCAGCAGCGTAGTTGACAACGTGCAGTATTTT.

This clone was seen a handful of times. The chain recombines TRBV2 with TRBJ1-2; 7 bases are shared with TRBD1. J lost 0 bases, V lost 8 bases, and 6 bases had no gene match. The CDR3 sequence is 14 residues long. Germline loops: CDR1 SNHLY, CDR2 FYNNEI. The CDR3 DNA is TGTGCCAGCGAGGGACAGAGAACTAACTATGGCTACACCTTC. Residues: CASEGQRTNYGYTF.

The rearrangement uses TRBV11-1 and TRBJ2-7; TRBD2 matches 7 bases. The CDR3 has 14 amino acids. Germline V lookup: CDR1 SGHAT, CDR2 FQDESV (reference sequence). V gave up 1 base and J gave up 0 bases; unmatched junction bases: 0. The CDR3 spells CASSLERDSYEQYF. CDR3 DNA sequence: TGTGCCAGCAGCTTAGAGCGGGACTCCTACGAGCAGTACTTC.

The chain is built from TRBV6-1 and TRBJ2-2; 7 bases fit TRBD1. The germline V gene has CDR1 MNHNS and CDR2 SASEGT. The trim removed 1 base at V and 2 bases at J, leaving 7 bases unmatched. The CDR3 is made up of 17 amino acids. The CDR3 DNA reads TGTGCCAGCAGTGAAGAGGCCGGACAGGTTAACACCGGGGAGCTGTTTTTT. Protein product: CASSEEAGQVNTGELFF.

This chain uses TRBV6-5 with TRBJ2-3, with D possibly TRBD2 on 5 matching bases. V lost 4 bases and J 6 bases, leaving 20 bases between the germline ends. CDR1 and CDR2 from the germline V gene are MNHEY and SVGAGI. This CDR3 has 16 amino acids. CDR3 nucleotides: TGTGCCAGCAGTTTACGTCGGAACCTAGCCCCGGATACGCAGTATTTT. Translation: CASSLRRNLAPDTQYF.

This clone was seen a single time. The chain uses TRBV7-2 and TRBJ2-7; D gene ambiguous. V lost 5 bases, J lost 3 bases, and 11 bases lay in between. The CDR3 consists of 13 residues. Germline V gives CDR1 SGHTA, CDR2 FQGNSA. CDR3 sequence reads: CASSPYGLYEQYF. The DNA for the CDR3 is TGTGCCAGCAGCCCCTATGGGCTCTACGAGCAGTACTTC. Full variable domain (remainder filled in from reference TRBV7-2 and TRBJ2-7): GAGVSQSPSNKVTEKGKDVELRCDPISGHTALYWYRQSLGQGLEFLIYFQGNSAPDKSGLPSDRFSAERTGGSVSTLTIQRTQQEDSAVYLCASSPYGLYEQYFGPGTRLTVT.

In DNA form, the CDR3 reads TGTGCCATCACGAGCGGGAGCCCCGGGGAGCTGTTTTTT. Its translation: CAITSGSPGELFF. The chain employs TRBV24-1 and TRBJ2-2; TRBD2 aligns across 8 bases. V shed 11 bases and J 6 bases; nucleotides not matched to a gene: 7. CDR3 length equals 13 residues. Germline loops: CDR1 KGHDR, CDR2 SFDVKD.

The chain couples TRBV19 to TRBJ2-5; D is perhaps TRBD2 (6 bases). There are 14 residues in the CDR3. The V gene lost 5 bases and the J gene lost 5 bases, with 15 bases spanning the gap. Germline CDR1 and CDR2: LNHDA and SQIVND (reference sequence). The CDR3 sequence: CASSVTSTPETQYF. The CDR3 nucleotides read TGTGCCAGTAGTGTAACTAGCACACCCGAGACCCAGTACTTC.

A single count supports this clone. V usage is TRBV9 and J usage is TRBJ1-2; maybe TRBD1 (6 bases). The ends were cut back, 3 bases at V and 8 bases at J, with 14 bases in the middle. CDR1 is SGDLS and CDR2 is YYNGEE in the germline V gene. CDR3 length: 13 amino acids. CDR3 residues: CASSATGSRGYTF. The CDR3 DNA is TGTGCCAGCAGCGCAACAGGGTCGCGCGGCTACACCTTC.

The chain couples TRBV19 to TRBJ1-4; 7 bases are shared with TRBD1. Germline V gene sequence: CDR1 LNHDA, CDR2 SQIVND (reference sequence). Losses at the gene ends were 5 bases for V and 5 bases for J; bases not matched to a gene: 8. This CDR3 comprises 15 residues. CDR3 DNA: TGTGCCAGTAGTTCTCGGACAGGATCAAATGAAAAACTGTTTTTT. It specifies CASSSRTGSNEKLFF.

CDR3 residues: CASSHGTGRRDFTEAFF. The CDR3 bases are TGTGCCAGCAGCCACGGGACGGGACGAAGGGACTTCACTGAAGCTTTCTTT. The genes are TRBV3-1 (or the pseudogene TRBV3-2) and TRBJ1-1, with D maybe TRBD1 (5 bases). The CDR3 extends over 17 amino acids. V lost 3 bases and J 4 bases, leaving 21 bases between the germline ends. Germline V gives CDR1 LGHDT, CDR2 YNNKEL (reference sequence).

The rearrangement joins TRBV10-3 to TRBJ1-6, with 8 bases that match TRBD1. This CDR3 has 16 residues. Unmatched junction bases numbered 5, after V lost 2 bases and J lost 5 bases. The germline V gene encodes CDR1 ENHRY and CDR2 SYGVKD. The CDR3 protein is CAISETGTGDNSPLHF. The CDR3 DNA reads TGTGCCATCAGTGAGACCGGGACAGGCGATAATTCACCCCTCCACTTT.

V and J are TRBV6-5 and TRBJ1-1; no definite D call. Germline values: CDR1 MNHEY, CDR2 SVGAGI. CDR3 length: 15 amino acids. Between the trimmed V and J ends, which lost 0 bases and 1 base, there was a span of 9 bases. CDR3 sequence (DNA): TGTGCCAGCAGTTACTCGATGCCAGGGAACACTGAAGCTTTCTTT. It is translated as CASSYSMPGNTEAFF.